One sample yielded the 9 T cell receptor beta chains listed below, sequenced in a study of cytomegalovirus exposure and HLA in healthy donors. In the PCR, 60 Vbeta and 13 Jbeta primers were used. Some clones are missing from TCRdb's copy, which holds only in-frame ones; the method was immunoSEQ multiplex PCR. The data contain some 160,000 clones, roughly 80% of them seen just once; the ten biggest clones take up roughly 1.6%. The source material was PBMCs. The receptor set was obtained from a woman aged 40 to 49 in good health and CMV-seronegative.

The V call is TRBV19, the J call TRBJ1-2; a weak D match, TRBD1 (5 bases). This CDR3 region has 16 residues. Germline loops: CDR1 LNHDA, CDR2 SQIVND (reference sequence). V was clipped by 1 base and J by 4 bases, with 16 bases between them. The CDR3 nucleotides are TGTGCCAGTAGTATAGCTTTAACAGGTTCTCGCTATGGCTACACCTTC. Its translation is CASSIALTGSRYGYTF.

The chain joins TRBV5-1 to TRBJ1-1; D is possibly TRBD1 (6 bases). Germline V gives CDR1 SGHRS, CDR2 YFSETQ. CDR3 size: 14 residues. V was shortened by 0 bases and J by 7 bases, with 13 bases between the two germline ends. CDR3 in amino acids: CASSLEGGVSEAFF. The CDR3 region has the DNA TGCGCCAGCAGCTTGGAAGGGGGGGTGAGTGAAGCTTTCTTT.

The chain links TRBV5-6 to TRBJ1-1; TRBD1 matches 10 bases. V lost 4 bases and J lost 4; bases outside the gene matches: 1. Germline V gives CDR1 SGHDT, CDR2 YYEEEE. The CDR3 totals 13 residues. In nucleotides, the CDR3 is TGTGCCAGCAGCGGGACAGGGGCCACTGAAGCTTTCTTT. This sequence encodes CASSGTGATEAFF. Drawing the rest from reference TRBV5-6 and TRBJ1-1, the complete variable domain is DAGVTQSPTHLIKTRGQQVTLRCSPKSGHDTVSWYQQALGQGPQFIFQYYEEEERQRGNFPDRFSGHQFPNYSSELNVNALLLGDSALYLCASSGTGATEAFFGQGTRLTVV.

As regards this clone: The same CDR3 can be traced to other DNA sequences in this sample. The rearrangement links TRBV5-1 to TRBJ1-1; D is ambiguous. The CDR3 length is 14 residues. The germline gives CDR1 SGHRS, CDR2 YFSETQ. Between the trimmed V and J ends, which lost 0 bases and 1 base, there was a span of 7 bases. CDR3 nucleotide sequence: TGCGCCAGCAGCTTGGTACGGGGGAACACTGAAGCTTTCTTT. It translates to CASSLVRGNTEAFF.

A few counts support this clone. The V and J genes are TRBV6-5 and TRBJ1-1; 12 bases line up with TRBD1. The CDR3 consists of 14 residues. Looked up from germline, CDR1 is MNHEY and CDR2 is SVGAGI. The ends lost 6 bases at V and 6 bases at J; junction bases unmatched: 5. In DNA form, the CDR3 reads TGTGCCAGCAGGGGGACAGGGGGCATTTCTGAAGCTTTCTTT. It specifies CASRGTGGISEAFF.

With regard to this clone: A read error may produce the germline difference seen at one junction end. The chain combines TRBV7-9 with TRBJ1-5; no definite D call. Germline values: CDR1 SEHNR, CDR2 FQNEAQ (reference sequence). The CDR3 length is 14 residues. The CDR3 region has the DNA TGTTCCAGCAGCTTAGTTGGCTCGTATCAGCCCCAGCATTTT. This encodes CSSSLVGSYQPQHF.

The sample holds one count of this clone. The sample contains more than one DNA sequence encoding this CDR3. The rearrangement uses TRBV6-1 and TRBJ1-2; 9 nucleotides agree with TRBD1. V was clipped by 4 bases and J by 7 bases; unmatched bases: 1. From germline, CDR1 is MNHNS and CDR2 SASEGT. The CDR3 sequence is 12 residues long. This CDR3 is CASSGQGGGYTF. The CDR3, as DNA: TGTGCCAGCAGTGGACAGGGGGGTGGCTACACCTTC.

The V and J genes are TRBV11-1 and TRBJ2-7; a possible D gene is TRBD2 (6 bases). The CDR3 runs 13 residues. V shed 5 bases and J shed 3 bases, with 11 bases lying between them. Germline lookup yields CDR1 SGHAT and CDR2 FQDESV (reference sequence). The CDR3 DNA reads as TGTGCCAGCAGCCCCCAGGACTACTACGAGCAGTACTTC. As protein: CASSPQDYYEQYF.

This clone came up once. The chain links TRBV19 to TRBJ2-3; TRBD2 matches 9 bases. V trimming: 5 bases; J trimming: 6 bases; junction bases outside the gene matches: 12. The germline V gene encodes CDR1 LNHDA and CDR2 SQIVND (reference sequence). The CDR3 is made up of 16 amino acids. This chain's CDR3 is CASSDSSGRRMDTQYF. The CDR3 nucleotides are TGTGCCAGTAGTGATTCCAGCGGGAGGAGGATGGATACGCAGTATTTT.